These 16 T cell receptor beta chains came from one sample sequenced in a study of somatic mutations in cytotoxic T cells in rheumatoid arthritis. TCRdb's table, derived via immunoSEQ multiplex PCR, lists solely in-frame clones and lacks some. This table holds 3,000 to 4,500 clones, 84% found once. The sample was CD8+ T cells sorted from blood. All receptors derive from a man in his forties or fifties with rheumatoid arthritis.

The chain links TRBV28 to TRBJ1-1; 7 bases are shared with TRBD1. The CDR3 covers 14 residues. Losses at the gene ends were 5 bases for V and 0 bases for J; bases not matched to a gene: 3. Germline V gives CDR1 MDHEN, CDR2 SYDVKM. CDR3 in amino acids: CASSLGQLNTEAFF. The CDR3, as DNA: TGTGCCAGCAGTCTGGGACAGCTGAACACTGAAGCTTTCTTT.

The V gene is TRBV30, the J gene TRBJ1-4; no definite D call. The CDR3 length is 14 residues. V lost 5 bases and J lost 13, with 23 bases in between. Per germline, CDR1 GTSNPN and CDR2 SVGIG (reference sequence). The CDR3 reads CAWGVENWVEGLFF. CDR3 sequence (DNA): TGTGCCTGGGGAGTCGAGAACTGGGTGGAGGGACTGTTTTTT.

The chain recombines TRBV10-3 with TRBJ2-7, with 8 bases aligning to TRBD2. Germline CDR1 ENHRY, CDR2 SYGVKD. The V and J ends lost 2 bases and 1 base, in that order; junction bases with no gene match: 1. The CDR3 is made up of 14 amino acids. For the CDR3, the DNA is TGTGCCATCAGTGAGACTAGCGGATCCTACGAGCAGTACTTC. It specifies CAISETSGSYEQYF.

V usage is TRBV5-1 and J usage is TRBJ1-2; TRBD1 might be the D (6 bases). Germline CDR1 reads SGHRS; CDR2 reads YFSETQ. Between the trimmed V and J ends, which lost 4 bases and 2 bases, there was a span of 12 bases. The CDR3 loop spans 14 amino acids. The CDR3 nucleotides read TGCGCCAGCAGCCTACAGGGTGAGAACTATGGCTACACCTTC. Translated, it gives CASSLQGENYGYTF.

This clone was detected only once. The chain employs TRBV27 and TRBJ1-6, with D unresolved. V gave up 8 bases and J gave up 8 bases, with 16 bases separating them. The CDR3 contains 14 residues. The germline V gene encodes CDR1 MNHEY and CDR2 SMNVEV (reference sequence). The CDR3 nucleotides are TGTGCCAGCGCCCGAGGGAACAGCGATTCACCCCTCCACTTT. This sequence encodes CASARGNSDSPLHF.

The J gene is TRBJ2-1, the V gene TRBV7-6, with unresolved D. Looked up from germline, CDR1 is SGHVS and CDR2 is FNYEAQ. Deletions cut 4 bases from V and 10 bases from J, with 11 bases between. This CDR3 comprises 12 residues. DNA for the CDR3: TGTGCCAGCAGCTCGAGATCACCGGAGCAGTTCTTC. It yields the protein CASSSRSPEQFF.

This chain connects TRBV7-6 to TRBJ2-1; maybe TRBD2 (5 bases). Trimming left V 6 bases short and J 6 bases short, with 15 bases between. CDR3 size: 14 residues. Germline lookup yields CDR1 SGHVS and CDR2 FNYEAQ. In DNA form, the CDR3 reads TGTGCCAGCAGGCTGGTGGACGGACTCAATGAGCAGTTCTTC. Amino acids: CASRLVDGLNEQFF.

The chain couples TRBV28 to TRBJ2-1, with D perhaps matching TRBD2 (6 bases). Germline lookup yields CDR1 MDHEN and CDR2 SYDVKM. The CDR3 has 14 residues. Trimming removed 8 bases from V and 5 bases from J, with 16 bases in between. The CDR3 sequence is CASHNSGRNNEQFF. In nucleotides, the CDR3 is TGTGCCAGCCACAATAGCGGACGTAACAATGAGCAGTTCTTC. Variable domain in full (rest from reference TRBV28 and TRBJ2-1): DVKVTQSSRYLVKRTGEKVFLECVQDMDHENMFWYRQDPGLGLRLIYFSYDVKMKEKGDIPEGYSVSREKKERFSLILESASTNQTSMYLCASHNSGRNNEQFFGPGTRLTVL.

CDR3 sequence: CATSRDKWREDSYEQYF. The DNA for the CDR3 is TGTGCCACCAGCAGAGATAAGTGGCGGGAGGACTCCTACGAGCAGTACTTC. The chain joins TRBV15 to TRBJ2-7, with TRBD2 matching 8 bases. V gave up 0 bases and J gave up 0 bases; unmatched junction bases: 7. CDR3 length: 17 amino acids. The germline V gene has CDR1 LNHNV and CDR2 YYDKDF (reference sequence).

There are a few counts of this clone. The rearrangement uses TRBV19 and TRBJ2-5; D ambiguous. Trimming shortened V by 9 bases and J by 2 bases, and 16 bases separated the two germline ends. The CDR3 has 14 amino acids. Germline loops: CDR1 LNHDA, CDR2 SQIVND (reference sequence). CDR3 in DNA: TGTGCCAGCGCCCCTTTACAAGAACAAGAGACCCAGTACTTC. Its translation: CASAPLQEQETQYF.

The chain couples TRBV7-3 to TRBJ2-5; D is undetermined. From germline, CDR1 is SGHTA and CDR2 FQGTGA. The CDR3 has 13 amino acids. The V end was cut by 2 bases, the J end by 5 bases, with 9 bases between. CDR3 bases: TGTGCCAGCAGCTTATCCCGCGAGGAGACCCAGTACTTC. Translation gives CASSLSREETQYF.

The chain uses TRBV5-1 and TRBJ2-3; a possible D gene is TRBD2 (6 bases). Trimming pared 7 bases from V and 4 bases from J, leaving 13 bases between. Germline CDR1 is SGHRS and CDR2 is YFSETQ. The CDR3 runs to 13 residues. CDR3 amino acids: CASRRESADTQYF. In DNA, the CDR3 is TGCGCCAGCCGACGGGAGTCAGCAGATACGCAGTATTTT.

The chain joins TRBV28 to TRBJ2-5; TRBD2 might be the D (6 bases). V lost 4 bases and J 3 bases, leaving 9 bases between the germline ends. This CDR3 comprises 13 residues. Germline V gene data show CDR1 as MDHEN and CDR2 as SYDVKM. Here the CDR3 reads CASSWRVKETQYF. In nucleotides, the CDR3 is TGTGCCAGCAGTTGGAGGGTAAAAGAGACCCAGTACTTC.

This clone occurred a few times. V usage is TRBV4-1 and J usage is TRBJ2-7; D perhaps matches TRBD2 (6 bases). The length of the CDR3 is 15 residues. The germline gives CDR1 MGHRA, CDR2 YSYEKL. Trimming shortened V by 1 base and J by 0 bases, and 10 bases separated the two germline ends. The CDR3 protein is CASSQVMRDSYEQYF. CDR3 bases: TGCGCCAGCAGCCAAGTCATGCGGGACTCCTACGAGCAGTACTTC.

The gene calls are TRBV27 and TRBJ1-4, with D maybe TRBD1 (6 bases). The CDR3 length is 15 residues. Germline V gene data show CDR1 as MNHEY and CDR2 as SMNVEV (reference sequence). Between the trimmed V and J ends, which lost 4 bases and 3 bases, there was a span of 12 bases. The DNA for the CDR3 is TGTGCCAGCAGTTCTCCGGGACATTCTAATGAAAAACTGTTTTTT. Residues: CASSSPGHSNEKLFF.

This chain joins TRBV9 and TRBJ2-7; TRBD2 matches at 10 bases. The trim removed 4 bases at V and 1 base at J, leaving 5 bases unmatched. There are 15 residues in the CDR3. Germline CDR1 SGDLS, CDR2 YYNGEE. The CDR3 coding sequence is TGTGCCAGCAGCCCTAGACTAGCGGGTTCCTACGAGCAGTACTTC. Its translation: CASSPRLAGSYEQYF.